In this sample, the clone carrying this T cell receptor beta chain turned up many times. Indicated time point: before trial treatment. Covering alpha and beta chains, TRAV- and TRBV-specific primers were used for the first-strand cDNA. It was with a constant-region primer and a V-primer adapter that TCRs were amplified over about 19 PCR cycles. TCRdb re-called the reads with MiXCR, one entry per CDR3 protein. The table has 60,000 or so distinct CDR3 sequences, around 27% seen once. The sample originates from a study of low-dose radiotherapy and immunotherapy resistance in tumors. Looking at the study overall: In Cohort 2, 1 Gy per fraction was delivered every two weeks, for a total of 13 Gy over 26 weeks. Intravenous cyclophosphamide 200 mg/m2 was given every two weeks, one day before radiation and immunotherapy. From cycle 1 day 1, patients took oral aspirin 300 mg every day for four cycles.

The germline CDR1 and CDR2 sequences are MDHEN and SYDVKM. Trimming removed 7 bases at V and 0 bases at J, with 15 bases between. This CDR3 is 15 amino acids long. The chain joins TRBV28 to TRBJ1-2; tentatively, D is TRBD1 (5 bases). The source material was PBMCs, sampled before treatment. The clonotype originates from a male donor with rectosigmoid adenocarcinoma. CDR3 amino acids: CASISWDRANYGYTF. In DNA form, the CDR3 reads TGTGCCAGCATTTCTTGGGACCGAGCTAACTATGGCTACACCTTC.